One sample yielded the 15 T cell receptor beta chains listed below, sequenced in a study of CD8 T cells in ankylosing spondylitis. TCRdb called the 5' RACE reads again in MiXCR, with one record for every CDR3 protein. The sample shows several thousand distinct CDR3 sequences, approximately 7.7% of them seen only once. The sequenced sample was blood, either unsorted or a sorted T cell fraction (not recorded which). Receptors originate from a male donor with ankylosing spondylitis or in good health (not recorded which).

This clonotype was seen ten or more times. The chain has TRBV9 and TRBJ2-2; the match to TRBD2 covers 14 bases. V dropped 4 bases and J dropped 5; count of bases not matched to a gene: 4. This CDR3 has 16 residues. Germline V gene sequence: CDR1 SGDLS, CDR2 YYNGEE. DNA for the CDR3: TGTGCCAGCAGCCCGACTAGCGGGGGGGGAACCGGGGAGCTGTTTTTT. It translates to CASSPTSGGGTGELFF.

In this sample, this clonotype is medium-sized. V usage is TRBV9 and J usage is TRBJ2-2, with a tentative D call TRBD1 (6 bases). With 7 bases removed from V and 6 bases from J, the gap between germline ends came to 13 bases. Germline assignment: CDR1 SGDLS and CDR2 YYNGEE. This CDR3 is built from 13 residues. The CDR3 DNA reads TGTGCCAGCCGGGACACAGGCCCCGGGGAGCTGTTTTTT. Translation: CASRDTGPGELFF. Full variable domain (rest looked up from reference TRBV9 and TRBJ2-2): DSGVTQTPKHLITATGQRVTLRCSPRSGDLSVYWYQQSLDQGLQFLIQYYNGEERAKGNILERFSAQQFPDLHSELNLSSLELGDSALYFCASRDTGPGELFFGEGSRLTVL.

By share, this clonotype ranks as medium-sized. The CDR3 spells CASSPRPPRMDEQFF. The CDR3 DNA follows: TGTGCCAGCAGCCCTAGACCCCCTCGGATGGATGAGCAGTTCTTC. The chain has TRBV9 and TRBJ2-1, with D unclear. The germline V gene encodes CDR1 SGDLS and CDR2 YYNGEE. This CDR3 comprises 15 residues. Trimming removed 4 bases from V and 8 bases from J, with 19 bases in between.

This clonotype was recorded many times. The CDR3 nucleotides read TGTGCCAGCACCCTAGGTAGGGTCGGCTATGGCTACACCTTC. Its protein product is CASTLGRVGYGYTF. The gene calls are TRBV9 and TRBJ1-2; D remains ambiguous. CDR3 size: 14 residues. Germline V CDR1 and CDR2: SGDLS, YYNGEE. V lost 6 bases to trimming and J lost 4 bases, with 16 bases between them.

V usage is TRBV9 and J usage is TRBJ1-2, with TRBD1 matching over 8 bases. This CDR3 has 15 residues. Germline CDR1 is SGDLS and CDR2 is YYNGEE. Trimming cost V 3 bases and J 3 bases; bases outside gene matches: 7. The CDR3 nucleotides read TGTGCCAGCAGCGCCGGACAGGGCGGGCACTATGGCTACACCTTC. Translating gives CASSAGQGGHYGYTF.

About this clonotype itself: This may come from a read error, since a much larger clone is one base off. The rearrangement links TRBV9 to TRBJ2-1; 11 nucleotides match TRBD2. The CDR3 spans 14 residues. In germline, CDR1 is SGDLS, CDR2 YYNGEE. This CDR3 is CVSSLGLAGNEQFF. The DNA for the CDR3 is TGTGTCAGCAGCCTCGGACTAGCGGGCAATGAGCAGTTCTTC.

In this sample, this clonotype turned up many times. As DNA, the CDR3 is TGTGCCAGCAGCCCCCGACAGAGCTACAATGAGCAGTTCTTC. It codes for CASSPRQSYNEQFF. This chain connects TRBV9 to TRBJ2-1, with a weak D call TRBD1 (5 bases). V was trimmed by 4 bases and J by 3 bases, leaving 11 bases between them. This CDR3 contains 14 residues. Germline values: CDR1 SGDLS, CDR2 YYNGEE.

The J gene is TRBJ2-3, the V gene TRBV9; D may correspond to TRBD1 or TRBD2 (5 bases each). Germline CDR1 and CDR2: SGDLS and YYNGEE. The CDR3 runs 15 residues. Trimming pared 0 bases from V and 4 bases from J, leaving 12 bases between. CDR3 amino acids: CASSVVSGAPDTQYF. CDR3 nucleotides: TGTGCCAGCAGCGTAGTTTCCGGGGCTCCAGATACGCAGTATTTT. Full variable domain (rest looked up from reference TRBV9 and TRBJ2-3): DSGVTQTPKHLITATGQRVTLRCSPRSGDLSVYWYQQSLDQGLQFLIQYYNGEERAKGNILERFSAQQFPDLHSELNLSSLELGDSALYFCASSVVSGAPDTQYFGPGTRLTVL.

This clonotype is judged medium-sized. The chain carries TRBV14 and TRBJ2-1; TRBD1 matches 8 bases. V lost 0 bases and J lost 15; bases outside the gene matches: 10. The germline gives CDR1 SGHDN, CDR2 FVKESK. The CDR3 spans 14 residues. In DNA, the CDR3 is TGTGCCAGCAGCCAAGATTGGGGACAGGACTTTCGGTTCTTC. This encodes CASSQDWGQDFRFF.

This clonotype was picked up many times. This chain connects TRBV9 to TRBJ2-2; D is undetermined. Trimming took 4 bases from V and 2 from J, leaving 3 bases between them. The CDR3 covers 12 residues. Germline values: CDR1 SGDLS, CDR2 YYNGEE. The CDR3 bases are TGTGCCAGCAGCTCTAACACCGGGGAGCTGTTTTTT. Translation: CASSSNTGELFF.

This clonotype qualifies as medium-sized. V gene TRBV9 combines with J gene TRBJ1-1; unclear D gene. V lost 3 bases and J 5 bases, leaving 11 bases between the germline ends. Germline lookup yields CDR1 SGDLS and CDR2 YYNGEE. The CDR3 is 13 residues long. CDR3 bases: TGTGCCAGCAGCGGAGAACTGGGGACTGAAGCTTTCTTT. This encodes CASSGELGTEAFF. The whole variable domain, filled in from reference TRBV9 and TRBJ1-1, reads DSGVTQTPKHLITATGQRVTLRCSPRSGDLSVYWYQQSLDQGLQFLIQYYNGEERAKGNILERFSAQQFPDLHSELNLSSLELGDSALYFCASSGELGTEAFFGQGTRLTVV.

The table lists this clonotype with a few counts. CDR3: CASSTRGEPYNEQFF. DNA of the CDR3: TGTGCCAGCAGCACAAGAGGGGAGCCCTACAATGAGCAGTTCTTC. The rearrangement uses TRBV9 and TRBJ2-1; the D gene could be TRBD1 or TRBD2 (5 bases each). Trimming pared 4 bases from V and 2 bases from J, leaving 13 bases between. The CDR3 contains 15 residues. The germline gives CDR1 SGDLS, CDR2 YYNGEE.

This clonotype was found a few times. The genes are TRBV9 and TRBJ2-1; 11 nucleotides line up with TRBD1. The CDR3 totals 14 residues. Germline loops: CDR1 SGDLS, CDR2 YYNGEE. After removal of 3 bases from V and 9 bases from J, the junction contained 5 bases not matched to a gene. The CDR3 region is CASSDRTGGLEQFF. In DNA form, the CDR3 reads TGTGCCAGCAGCGATAGGACAGGGGGCCTTGAGCAGTTCTTC.

Ten or more counts support this clonotype. CDR3 protein: CASSHDRGRDQETQYF. CDR3 in DNA: TGTGCCAGCAGCCACGACAGGGGACGGGACCAAGAGACCCAGTACTTC. V and J are TRBV9 and TRBJ2-5; 8 bases agree with TRBD1. V lost 4 bases, J lost 0 bases, and 8 bases stayed unmatched. Germline V gives CDR1 SGDLS, CDR2 YYNGEE. The CDR3 length is 16 residues.

The sample holds a few counts of this clonotype. CDR3 nucleotides: TGTGCCAGCAGCGTAGCTTGGGGACCCACAGATACGCAGTATTTT. Translation gives CASSVAWGPTDTQYF. The rearrangement joins TRBV9 to TRBJ2-3, with D possibly being TRBD1 or TRBD2 (5 bases each). Germline CDR1 is SGDLS and CDR2 is YYNGEE. V was clipped by 0 bases and J by 2 bases, with 10 bases between them. The CDR3 totals 15 residues.